The 32 T cell receptor beta chains listed next were all sequenced from one sample in a study of cytomegalovirus exposure and HLA in healthy donors. Amplification used 60 Vbeta primers and 13 Jbeta primers. Sequenced by immunoSEQ multiplex PCR; TCRdb stores in-frame clones only, minus some. The sample has approximately 140,000 clones; over 60% are singletons. The sample taken for sequencing was PBMCs. The receptors were gathered from a man aged 35 to 55 in good health and CMV-seropositive.

The V and J genes are TRBV7-9 and TRBJ2-7; TRBD1 aligns across 7 bases. This CDR3 has 15 amino acids. The junction had 11 bases not matched to a gene; V was cut back by 5 bases and J by 4 bases. The germline V gene has CDR1 SEHNR and CDR2 FQNEAQ (reference sequence). The DNA for the CDR3 is TGTGCCAGCAGCCCTGCTAAGACAGGGTGGTACGAGCAGTACTTC. Translated, it gives CASSPAKTGWYEQYF.

The rearrangement joins TRBV6-1 to TRBJ1-5; possibly TRBD1 for D (6 bases). Trimming stripped 2 bases from V and 2 bases from J, with 10 bases between. From germline, CDR1 is MNHNS and CDR2 SASEGT. This CDR3 spans 15 amino acids. As DNA, the CDR3 is TGTGCCAGCAGTGAATCACAGGGCGGCAATCAGCCCCAGCATTTT. Amino acid sequence: CASSESQGGNQPQHF.

The J gene is TRBJ1-2, the V gene TRBV5-4, with D possibly TRBD1 on 6 matching bases. The germline V gene encodes CDR1 SGHNT and CDR2 YYREEE (reference sequence). The CDR3 has 14 amino acids. Trimming removed 4 bases at V and 0 bases at J, with 10 bases between. As DNA, the CDR3 is TGTGCCAGCAGCCCAGGACAGTCTAACTATGGCTACACCTTC. Translating it yields CASSPGQSNYGYTF.

This clone came up once. This chain joins TRBV4-3 and TRBJ2-6; D gene ambiguous. Germline V gives CDR1 LGHNA, CDR2 YSLEER. The CDR3 covers 15 residues. V lost 5 bases and J 0 bases, leaving 8 bases between the germline ends. For the CDR3, the DNA is TGCGCCAGCAGCTTTACGGGCTCTGGGGCCAACGTCCTGACTTTC. Translating gives CASSFTGSGANVLTF.

The rearrangement uses TRBV10-1 and TRBJ1-2; TRBD1 might be the D (6 bases). Germline V gene data show CDR1 as WNHNN and CDR2 as SYGVQD (reference sequence). Trimming stripped 2 bases from V and 4 bases from J, with 17 bases between. The CDR3 is 16 amino acids. CDR3 protein: CASSEPSGEPPYGYTF. The CDR3 bases are TGCGCCAGCAGTGAGCCCTCAGGGGAACCCCCCTATGGCTACACCTTC.

The J gene is TRBJ2-7, the V gene TRBV7-9, with D possibly matching TRBD2 (5 bases). Trimming removed 3 bases at V and 0 bases at J, with 15 bases between. The CDR3 has 16 amino acids. In germline, CDR1 is SEHNR, CDR2 FQNEAQ (reference sequence). CDR3 sequence (DNA): TGTGCCAGCAGCTTGATCGGACTCAGGAGCTCCTACGAGCAGTACTTC. It codes for CASSLIGLRSSYEQYF.

Only one count was recorded for this clone. The chain is built from TRBV4-3 and TRBJ2-4; a weak D match, TRBD2 (6 bases). Germline V CDR1 and CDR2: LGHNA, YSLEER. V lost 1 base and J 8 bases, leaving 12 bases between the germline ends. The CDR3 length is 14 residues. For the CDR3, the DNA is TGCGCCAGCAGCCAAGTGGCCAGGGAGGACATTCAGTACTTC. Protein sequence: CASSQVAREDIQYF.

The chain has TRBV7-2 and TRBJ2-5; 7 bases line up with TRBD2. Germline trimming cut 1 base from V and 3 bases from J; bases unmatched to any gene: 8. The CDR3 runs 16 residues. Germline V gives CDR1 SGHTA, CDR2 FQGNSA. CDR3 residues: CASSLGDRLAKETQYF. CDR3 nucleotides: TGTGCCAGCAGCTTAGGCGATAGACTAGCTAAAGAGACCCAGTACTTC. The variable domain in full, completed from reference TRBV7-2 and TRBJ2-5, reads GAGVSQSPSNKVTEKGKDVELRCDPISGHTALYWYRQSLGQGLEFLIYFQGNSAPDKSGLPSDRFSAERTGGSVSTLTIQRTQQEDSAVYLCASSLGDRLAKETQYFGPGTRLLVL.

On this clone: Compared with germline, one end of the junction differs, possibly owing to a read error. The V and J genes are TRBV5-1 and TRBJ2-3; 12 bases fit TRBD1. Per the germline V gene, CDR1 is SGHRS and CDR2 is YFSETQ. The CDR3 is 17 amino acids. CDR3 in DNA: TGCGCCAGCAGGTTGGGGACAGGGGGCTGGTCTACAGATACGCAGTATTTT. The encoded protein is CASRLGTGGWSTDTQYF.

In nucleotides, the CDR3 is TGTGCCAGCAGCAGGGGAGGGCTGCAAGAGACCCAGTACTTC. It encodes CASSRGGLQETQYF. The chain is built from TRBV7-2 and TRBJ2-5, with TRBD2 matching over 7 bases. Per the germline V gene, CDR1 is SGHTA and CDR2 is FQGNSA. The V segment lost 5 bases and the J segment 2 bases; nucleotides outside the gene matches: 5. This CDR3 has 14 residues.

The chain couples TRBV7-2 to TRBJ2-5; D might be TRBD2 (5 bases). Germline V gene data show CDR1 as SGHTA and CDR2 as FQGNSA. Trimming pared 3 bases from V and 9 bases from J, leaving 11 bases between. This CDR3 contains 12 residues. As DNA, the CDR3 is TGTGCCAGCAGCTTCCCCCGGGAAGCCCAGTACTTC. Protein sequence: CASSFPREAQYF.

This chain uses TRBV27 with TRBJ2-6; no clear D. Deletions cut 2 bases from V and 2 bases from J, with 10 bases between. CDR3 length: 16 amino acids. Germline V gene data show CDR1 as MNHEY and CDR2 as SMNVEV (reference sequence). This CDR3 is CASSLVGSAGANVLTF. The DNA for the CDR3 is TGTGCCAGCAGTTTAGTCGGAAGCGCTGGGGCCAACGTCCTGACTTTC.

The genes are TRBV28 and TRBJ1-1; 9 bases are shared with TRBD1. V trimming: 6 bases; J trimming: 5 bases; junction bases outside the gene matches: 7. Per germline, CDR1 MDHEN and CDR2 SYDVKM. CDR3 length: 14 residues. The CDR3 DNA reads as TGTGCCAGCAGACGACAGGGGGTAGGAACTGAAGCTTTCTTT. Its translation: CASRRQGVGTEAFF.

This sequence joins TRBV7-2 and TRBJ1-5; TRBD1 agrees at 8 bases. Losses at the gene ends were 5 bases for V and 6 bases for J; bases not matched to a gene: 6. The CDR3 sequence is 14 residues long. Germline V gene lookup returns CDR1 SGHTA and CDR2 FQGNSA. CDR3: CASSLGQGPQPQHF. In DNA form, the CDR3 reads TGTGCCAGCAGCCTCGGACAGGGACCTCAGCCCCAGCATTTT.

The V call is TRBV2, the J call TRBJ1-1; TRBD1 matches at 7 bases. CDR3 length: 14 amino acids. J lost 2 bases, V lost 8 bases, and 8 bases had no gene match. Germline V gives CDR1 SNHLY, CDR2 FYNNEI. CDR3 sequence: CASRYRGANTEAFF. In DNA, the CDR3 is TGTGCCAGCCGGTACAGGGGCGCAAACACTGAAGCTTTCTTT. Full variable domain (missing parts from reference TRBV2 and TRBJ1-1): EPEVTQTPSHQVTQMGQEVILRCVPISNHLYFYWYRQILGQKVEFLVSFYNNEISEKSEIFDDQFSVERPDGSNFTLKIRSTKLEDSAMYFCASRYRGANTEAFFGQGTRLTVV.

This clone was detected a few times. The chain recombines TRBV7-8 with TRBJ2-5; 10 nucleotides agree with TRBD1. Germline CDR1 and CDR2: SGHVS and FQNEAQ. J was trimmed by 4 bases and V by 0 bases; bases with no gene match: 5. CDR3 size: 16 residues. The CDR3 here is CASSLAAGQGGETQYF. The DNA of the CDR3 is TGTGCCAGCAGCTTAGCGGCAGGACAGGGGGGAGAGACCCAGTACTTC.

Concerning this clone: The sample contains more than one DNA sequence encoding this CDR3. The V gene is TRBV18, the J gene TRBJ1-5; D unclear. Germline lookup yields CDR1 KGHSH and CDR2 LQKENI. This CDR3 has 13 residues. V was trimmed by 3 bases and J by 6 bases, leaving 9 bases between them. The CDR3 nucleotides are TGTGCCAGCTCACCCCCGGGTGGTCAGCCCCAGCATTTT. It encodes CASSPPGGQPQHF.

This chain connects TRBV4-1 to TRBJ1-1; 8 bases are a match to TRBD1. Looked up from germline, CDR1 is MGHRA and CDR2 is YSYEKL. There are 13 residues in the CDR3. V gave up 0 bases and J gave up 6 bases; unmatched junction bases: 0. In DNA, the CDR3 is TGCGCCAGCAGCCAAGAACAGGGGGCTGAAGCTTTCTTT. It codes for CASSQEQGAEAFF.

The chain is built from TRBV7-9 and TRBJ1-1, with D unclear. The CDR3 has 12 amino acids. In germline, CDR1 is SEHNR, CDR2 FQNEAQ (reference sequence). V dropped 1 base and J dropped 4 bases, with 4 bases sitting between them. CDR3 in DNA: TGTGCCAGCAGCTTAGGTAGCACTGAAGCTTTCTTT. Encoded protein: CASSLGSTEAFF.

The chain is built from TRBV6-6 and TRBJ2-5; D is unresolved. V lost 6 bases to trimming and J lost 2 bases, with 13 bases between them. Germline CDR1 reads MNHNY; CDR2 reads SVGAGI (reference sequence). The CDR3 loop spans 14 amino acids. Here the CDR3 reads CASSLGGVQETQYF. CDR3 sequence (DNA): TGTGCCAGCAGCTTAGGCGGAGTTCAAGAGACCCAGTACTTC.

Here the CDR3 DNA reads TGTGCCAGCAGCAGTCCGGGACTACCCCTCAATGAGCAGTTCTTC. This codes for CASSSPGLPLNEQFF. The rearrangement joins TRBV6-5 to TRBJ2-1; 7 bases map to TRBD2. Germline V gene data show CDR1 as MNHEY and CDR2 as SVGAGI. This CDR3 has 15 residues. V lost 6 bases, J lost 6 bases, and 11 bases stayed unmatched.

This clone was seen a few times. Other DNA sequences in this sample translate to the same CDR3. The chain employs TRBV19 and TRBJ2-5, with 7 bases lining up with TRBD1. The CDR3 spans 13 residues. Looked up from germline, CDR1 is LNHDA and CDR2 is SQIVND (reference sequence). Trimming cost V 9 bases and J 5 bases; bases outside gene matches: 9. The CDR3 nucleotides read TGTGCCAGCAGTGGGACAGTTCGCGAGACCCAGTACTTC. Translated, it gives CASSGTVRETQYF.

The chain combines TRBV4-3 with TRBJ2-1, with D maybe TRBD2 (6 bases). The germline gives CDR1 LGHNA, CDR2 YSLEER. The CDR3 extends over 15 amino acids. V lost 4 bases, J lost 4 bases, and 14 bases lay in between. The CDR3, as DNA: TGCGCCAGCAGCCCTGGTGCTAGCGAGTACAATGAGCAGTTCTTC. It specifies CASSPGASEYNEQFF.

The chain is built from TRBV7-2 and TRBJ1-3; D call uncertain. The germline CDR1 and CDR2 sequences are SGHTA and FQGNSA. V was cut by 2 bases and J by 3 bases, with 11 bases left in between. The CDR3 runs 15 residues. The CDR3 spells CASSLPIIGGNTIYF. The DNA of the CDR3 is TGTGCCAGCAGCTTACCGATTATCGGTGGAAACACCATATATTTT.

The chain uses TRBV4-3 and TRBJ1-1, with D hard to call. V dropped 0 bases and J dropped 1 base, with 9 bases sitting between them. CDR1 and CDR2 from the germline V gene are LGHNA and YSLEER. This CDR3 contains 15 residues. CDR3 protein: CASSQDTYTNTEAFF. DNA for the CDR3: TGCGCCAGCAGCCAAGATACATACACGAACACTGAAGCTTTCTTT.

The V call is TRBV28, the J call TRBJ1-2; a weak D match, TRBD1 (6 bases). The CDR3 runs to 13 residues. Germline V gene sequence: CDR1 MDHEN, CDR2 SYDVKM. V lost 7 bases and J 1 base, leaving 10 bases between the germline ends. CDR3 in amino acids: CASIKQGNYGYTF. The CDR3 DNA sequence: TGTGCCAGCATCAAACAGGGTAACTATGGCTACACCTTC.

J is TRBJ2-1 and V is TRBV18; D gene uncertain. This CDR3 has 15 residues. In germline, CDR1 is KGHSH, CDR2 LQKENI. V was clipped by 6 bases and J by 0 bases, with 12 bases between them. The CDR3 region is CASSYSRSSYNEQFF. The CDR3 region has the DNA TGTGCCAGCTCTTACAGCCGTAGCTCCTACAATGAGCAGTTCTTC.

This chain connects TRBV27 to TRBJ2-2; TRBD2 agrees at 12 bases. Germline trimming cut 7 bases from V and 0 bases from J; bases unmatched to any gene: 3. This CDR3 contains 16 residues. Germline CDR1 MNHEY, CDR2 SMNVEV (reference sequence). CDR3: CASKGLAGPNTGELFF. The CDR3, as DNA: TGTGCCAGCAAGGGACTAGCGGGCCCGAACACCGGGGAGCTGTTTTTT.

With respect to this clone: This sample includes further DNA sequences coding for the same CDR3. The chain joins TRBV5-6 to TRBJ2-5; a weak D match, TRBD2 (5 bases). V gave up 4 bases and J gave up 5 bases, with 6 bases separating them. Germline CDR1 is SGHDT and CDR2 is YYEEEE. This CDR3 comprises 11 residues. CDR3 sequence: CASSRGETQYF. Here the CDR3 DNA reads TGTGCCAGCAGCAGAGGGGAGACCCAGTACTTC.

The V gene is TRBV5-1, the J gene TRBJ2-5, with D perhaps TRBD2 (6 bases). This CDR3 is built from 15 residues. Deletions cut 0 bases from V and 6 bases from J, with 15 bases between. Germline-derived CDR1 and CDR2 are SGHRS and YFSETQ. The DNA of the CDR3 is TGCGCCAGCAGCTTGGAAGCTGGACTAAGCAAGACCCAGTACTTC. It specifies CASSLEAGLSKTQYF.

This clone is classed as medium-sized. The chain recombines TRBV29-1 with TRBJ2-5, with 9 nucleotides matching TRBD1. The CDR3 length is 15 residues. The V and J ends lost 6 bases and 4 bases, in that order; junction bases with no gene match: 12. Per germline, CDR1 SQVTM and CDR2 ANQGSEA. The CDR3 is CSVENGQGRAETQYF. The CDR3 DNA reads TGCAGCGTCGAAAATGGACAGGGGCGGGCAGAGACCCAGTACTTC.

The CDR3 sequence is CASSGVRARNTEAFF. The CDR3, as DNA: TGTGCCAGCAGTGGTGTCAGGGCCCGGAACACTGAAGCTTTCTTT. The chain has TRBV6-5 and TRBJ1-1, with a tentative D call TRBD1 (5 bases). The CDR3 consists of 15 residues. Germline V gives CDR1 MNHEY, CDR2 SVGAGI. With 5 bases removed from V and 1 base from J, the gap between germline ends came to 14 bases.